This passage covers 8 T cell receptor beta chains from one sample sequenced in a study of T cells after somatic rescue of genetic block (dated by TCRdb to between 2020 and 2021). Library preparation employed the immunoSEQ multiplex PCR assay. Not all clones reach the TCRdb copy of this immuneACCESS table, which keeps in-frame sequences only. Checked studies attribute under half of the gap to unresolved V genes and leave the rest unexplained. For this sample there are approximately 70,000 clones; roughly 93% appear just once. The ten largest clonotypes hold about 3% of the sample. The sample was peripheral blood mononuclear cells (PBMCs). These receptors were taken from a man younger than 45.

The V and J genes are TRBV5-6 and TRBJ2-5; 9 bases line up with TRBD2. The CDR3 sequence is 15 residues long. The germline V gene encodes CDR1 SGHDT and CDR2 YYEEEE. Trimming at V came to 3 bases and at J to 7 bases, leaving 10 bases not matched to a gene. The CDR3 coding sequence is TGTGCCAGCAGCTGGCCCGAGGGGCGGGAGGGGACCCAGTACTTC. This sequence encodes CASSWPEGREGTQYF.

The genes are TRBV10-3 and TRBJ2-7; D gene unclear. Deletions cut 0 bases from V and 6 bases from J, with 9 bases between. This CDR3 has 13 amino acids. Germline V lookup: CDR1 ENHRY, CDR2 SYGVKD. The CDR3 DNA follows: TGTGCCATCAGTGAGTCTTTAGGGCCCGAGCAGTACTTC. This encodes CAISESLGPEQYF.

In its sample, this clone was seen a few times. The rearrangement joins TRBV30 to TRBJ1-1; 8 bases map to TRBD1. The germline gives CDR1 GTSNPN, CDR2 SVGIG (reference sequence). The CDR3 covers 13 residues. The ends lost 0 bases at V and 6 bases at J; junction bases unmatched: 3. In DNA form, the CDR3 reads TGTGCCTGGAGTGTTACACAGGGGGCTGAAGCTTTCTTT. Translating gives CAWSVTQGAEAFF.

This chain uses TRBV4-2 with TRBJ2-5; the match to TRBD1 covers 7 bases. Germline V gene sequence: CDR1 LGHNA, CDR2 YNFKEQ. This CDR3 region has 15 residues. The V and J ends lost 5 bases and 5 bases, in that order; junction bases with no gene match: 11. In DNA, the CDR3 is TGTGCCAGCAGCTCTACCGGGACAGTCGGGGAGACCCAGTACTTC. This translates into CASSSTGTVGETQYF.

Comment on this clone: Since no conserved phenylalanine or tryptophan closes the CDR3, a read error is the likely cause. The limits of the CDR3 on the DNA are not certain, so only TCRdb's listed CDR3 is given. The V gene is TRBV15, the J gene TRBJ1-2. Germline loops: CDR1 LNHNV, CDR2 YYDKDF (reference sequence). From its first to its last residue, the CDR3 has 10 amino acids. The CDR3 sequence is CATSRDLARS.

This chain joins TRBV11-2 and TRBJ2-3; 11 bases are shared with TRBD2. The ends lost 6 bases at V and 2 bases at J; junction bases unmatched: 13. This CDR3 is 18 amino acids long. Germline CDR1 SGHAT, CDR2 FQNNGV. The CDR3 region is CASRPSARSGRATDTQYF. In DNA, the CDR3 is TGTGCCAGCAGGCCCTCAGCCCGTAGCGGGAGGGCCACAGATACGCAGTATTTT. The full variable domain, with the rest looked up from reference TRBV11-2 and TRBJ2-3, is EAGVAQSPRYKIIEKRQSVAFWCNPISGHATLYWYQQILGQGPKLLIQFQNNGVVDDSQLPKDRFSAERLKGVDSTLKIQPAKLEDSAVYLCASRPSARSGRATDTQYFGPGTRLTVL.

This chain connects TRBV5-1 to TRBJ2-5, with 14 bases fitting TRBD2. The germline V gene has CDR1 SGHRS and CDR2 YFSETQ. J lost 4 bases, V lost 3 bases, and 8 bases had no gene match. The CDR3 contains 17 residues. CDR3 region: CASSYQGTSGSPETQYF. The CDR3 region has the DNA TGCGCCAGCAGCTACCAAGGGACTAGCGGGAGTCCAGAGACCCAGTACTTC.

This clone was counted a single time. The chain employs TRBV11-2 and TRBJ2-1; 13 nucleotides line up with TRBD2. Germline lookup yields CDR1 SGHAT and CDR2 FQNNGV. This CDR3 comprises 17 residues. After removal of 5 bases from V and 5 bases from J, the junction contained 9 bases not matched to a gene. The CDR3 bases are TGTGCCAGCAGCCCCCGGACTAGCGGGAGTTTCCACAATGAGCAGTTCTTC. It translates to CASSPRTSGSFHNEQFF.